This TCR beta chain derives from a study of blood T cells in healthy people across ages. General study points: The study could not conclusively compare naive and antigen-experienced cells, given its unsorted PBMCs. Unknown CMV status may confound age-related changes in expanded clones. Per million T cells, the diversity of TCR beta decreased roughly linearly as age advanced.

Per sample, extraction of total RNA gave at least 5 micrograms in every case. Notes on this clonotype: Antigen specificity is unknown.

PCR was performed a second time for about 6 to 12 cycles using a sample-barcoded 5' primer and a J-beta primer mix. One entry per CDR3 protein, called by TCRdb with MiXCR from the 5' RACE reads. The sample carries around 620,000 distinct CDR3 sequences, 25% to 30% recorded once. This receptor was identified in a woman in her 70s in good health. Material for sequencing was blood.

In nucleotides, the CDR3 is TGTGCCAGCAGCTTAAGCTCTAGCGGGGGGGACGCCAAAAACATTCAGTACTTC. It encodes CASSLSSSGGDAKNIQYF. The chain recombines TRBV7-2 with TRBJ2-4; 12 bases are a match to TRBD2. The germline CDR1 and CDR2 sequences are SGHTA and FQGNSA. V shed 2 bases and J 1 base; nucleotides not matched to a gene: 6. The CDR3 runs 18 residues.